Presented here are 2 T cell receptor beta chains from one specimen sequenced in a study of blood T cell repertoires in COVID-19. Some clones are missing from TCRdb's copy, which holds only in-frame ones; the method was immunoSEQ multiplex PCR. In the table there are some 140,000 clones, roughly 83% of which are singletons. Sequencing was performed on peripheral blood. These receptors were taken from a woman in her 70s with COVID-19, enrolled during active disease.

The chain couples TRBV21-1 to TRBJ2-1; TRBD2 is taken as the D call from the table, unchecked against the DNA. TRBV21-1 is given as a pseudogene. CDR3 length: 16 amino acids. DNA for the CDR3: TGTGCCACCCAAAAGGAGGAAGCAGCGGGGGCAGGTGAGCAGTTCTTC. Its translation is CATQKEEAAGAGEQFF.

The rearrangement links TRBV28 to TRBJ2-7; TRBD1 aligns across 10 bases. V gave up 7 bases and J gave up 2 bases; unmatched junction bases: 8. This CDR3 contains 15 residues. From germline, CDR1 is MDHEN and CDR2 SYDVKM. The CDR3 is CASKPQGQGTYEQYF. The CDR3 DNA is TGTGCCAGCAAACCGCAGGGACAGGGGACCTACGAGCAGTACTTC. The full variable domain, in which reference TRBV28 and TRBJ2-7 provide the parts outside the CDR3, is DVKVTQSSRYLVKRTGEKVFLECVQDMDHENMFWYRQDPGLGLRLIYFSYDVKMKEKGDIPEGYSVSREKKERFSLILESASTNQTSMYLCASKPQGQGTYEQYFGPGTRLTVT.